Here is one TCR beta chain with its context. The record originates from a study of blood T cell repertoires in COVID-19. Study overall: Acute-phase and convalescent COVID-19 samples originated in the United States, Italy and Spain.

V lost 5 bases to trimming and J lost 3 bases; unmatched junction nucleotides: 4. The V gene's germline CDR1 is SGHTA and CDR2 FQGNSA. The CDR3 extends over 14 amino acids. Per the study methods: Amplified reference gene primers provided the basis for estimating nucleated cell counts. Sequenced by immunoSEQ multiplex PCR; TCRdb stores in-frame clones only, minus some. The V and J calls and clone size were taken over from that table, and D and trimming were inferred from the DNA. The data contain 95,000 or so clones, approximately 79% of them seen just once; the ten biggest clones take up 15% to 20%. The TCR originated in a woman over 75 with active or convalescent COVID-19. The sequenced sample was peripheral blood. The rearrangement uses TRBV7-2 and TRBJ2-7; 10 bases match TRBD2. The CDR3 DNA reads as TGTGCCAGCAGCAAACTAGCGGGGAGCTACGAGCAGTACTTC. Translated: CASSKLAGSYEQYF.